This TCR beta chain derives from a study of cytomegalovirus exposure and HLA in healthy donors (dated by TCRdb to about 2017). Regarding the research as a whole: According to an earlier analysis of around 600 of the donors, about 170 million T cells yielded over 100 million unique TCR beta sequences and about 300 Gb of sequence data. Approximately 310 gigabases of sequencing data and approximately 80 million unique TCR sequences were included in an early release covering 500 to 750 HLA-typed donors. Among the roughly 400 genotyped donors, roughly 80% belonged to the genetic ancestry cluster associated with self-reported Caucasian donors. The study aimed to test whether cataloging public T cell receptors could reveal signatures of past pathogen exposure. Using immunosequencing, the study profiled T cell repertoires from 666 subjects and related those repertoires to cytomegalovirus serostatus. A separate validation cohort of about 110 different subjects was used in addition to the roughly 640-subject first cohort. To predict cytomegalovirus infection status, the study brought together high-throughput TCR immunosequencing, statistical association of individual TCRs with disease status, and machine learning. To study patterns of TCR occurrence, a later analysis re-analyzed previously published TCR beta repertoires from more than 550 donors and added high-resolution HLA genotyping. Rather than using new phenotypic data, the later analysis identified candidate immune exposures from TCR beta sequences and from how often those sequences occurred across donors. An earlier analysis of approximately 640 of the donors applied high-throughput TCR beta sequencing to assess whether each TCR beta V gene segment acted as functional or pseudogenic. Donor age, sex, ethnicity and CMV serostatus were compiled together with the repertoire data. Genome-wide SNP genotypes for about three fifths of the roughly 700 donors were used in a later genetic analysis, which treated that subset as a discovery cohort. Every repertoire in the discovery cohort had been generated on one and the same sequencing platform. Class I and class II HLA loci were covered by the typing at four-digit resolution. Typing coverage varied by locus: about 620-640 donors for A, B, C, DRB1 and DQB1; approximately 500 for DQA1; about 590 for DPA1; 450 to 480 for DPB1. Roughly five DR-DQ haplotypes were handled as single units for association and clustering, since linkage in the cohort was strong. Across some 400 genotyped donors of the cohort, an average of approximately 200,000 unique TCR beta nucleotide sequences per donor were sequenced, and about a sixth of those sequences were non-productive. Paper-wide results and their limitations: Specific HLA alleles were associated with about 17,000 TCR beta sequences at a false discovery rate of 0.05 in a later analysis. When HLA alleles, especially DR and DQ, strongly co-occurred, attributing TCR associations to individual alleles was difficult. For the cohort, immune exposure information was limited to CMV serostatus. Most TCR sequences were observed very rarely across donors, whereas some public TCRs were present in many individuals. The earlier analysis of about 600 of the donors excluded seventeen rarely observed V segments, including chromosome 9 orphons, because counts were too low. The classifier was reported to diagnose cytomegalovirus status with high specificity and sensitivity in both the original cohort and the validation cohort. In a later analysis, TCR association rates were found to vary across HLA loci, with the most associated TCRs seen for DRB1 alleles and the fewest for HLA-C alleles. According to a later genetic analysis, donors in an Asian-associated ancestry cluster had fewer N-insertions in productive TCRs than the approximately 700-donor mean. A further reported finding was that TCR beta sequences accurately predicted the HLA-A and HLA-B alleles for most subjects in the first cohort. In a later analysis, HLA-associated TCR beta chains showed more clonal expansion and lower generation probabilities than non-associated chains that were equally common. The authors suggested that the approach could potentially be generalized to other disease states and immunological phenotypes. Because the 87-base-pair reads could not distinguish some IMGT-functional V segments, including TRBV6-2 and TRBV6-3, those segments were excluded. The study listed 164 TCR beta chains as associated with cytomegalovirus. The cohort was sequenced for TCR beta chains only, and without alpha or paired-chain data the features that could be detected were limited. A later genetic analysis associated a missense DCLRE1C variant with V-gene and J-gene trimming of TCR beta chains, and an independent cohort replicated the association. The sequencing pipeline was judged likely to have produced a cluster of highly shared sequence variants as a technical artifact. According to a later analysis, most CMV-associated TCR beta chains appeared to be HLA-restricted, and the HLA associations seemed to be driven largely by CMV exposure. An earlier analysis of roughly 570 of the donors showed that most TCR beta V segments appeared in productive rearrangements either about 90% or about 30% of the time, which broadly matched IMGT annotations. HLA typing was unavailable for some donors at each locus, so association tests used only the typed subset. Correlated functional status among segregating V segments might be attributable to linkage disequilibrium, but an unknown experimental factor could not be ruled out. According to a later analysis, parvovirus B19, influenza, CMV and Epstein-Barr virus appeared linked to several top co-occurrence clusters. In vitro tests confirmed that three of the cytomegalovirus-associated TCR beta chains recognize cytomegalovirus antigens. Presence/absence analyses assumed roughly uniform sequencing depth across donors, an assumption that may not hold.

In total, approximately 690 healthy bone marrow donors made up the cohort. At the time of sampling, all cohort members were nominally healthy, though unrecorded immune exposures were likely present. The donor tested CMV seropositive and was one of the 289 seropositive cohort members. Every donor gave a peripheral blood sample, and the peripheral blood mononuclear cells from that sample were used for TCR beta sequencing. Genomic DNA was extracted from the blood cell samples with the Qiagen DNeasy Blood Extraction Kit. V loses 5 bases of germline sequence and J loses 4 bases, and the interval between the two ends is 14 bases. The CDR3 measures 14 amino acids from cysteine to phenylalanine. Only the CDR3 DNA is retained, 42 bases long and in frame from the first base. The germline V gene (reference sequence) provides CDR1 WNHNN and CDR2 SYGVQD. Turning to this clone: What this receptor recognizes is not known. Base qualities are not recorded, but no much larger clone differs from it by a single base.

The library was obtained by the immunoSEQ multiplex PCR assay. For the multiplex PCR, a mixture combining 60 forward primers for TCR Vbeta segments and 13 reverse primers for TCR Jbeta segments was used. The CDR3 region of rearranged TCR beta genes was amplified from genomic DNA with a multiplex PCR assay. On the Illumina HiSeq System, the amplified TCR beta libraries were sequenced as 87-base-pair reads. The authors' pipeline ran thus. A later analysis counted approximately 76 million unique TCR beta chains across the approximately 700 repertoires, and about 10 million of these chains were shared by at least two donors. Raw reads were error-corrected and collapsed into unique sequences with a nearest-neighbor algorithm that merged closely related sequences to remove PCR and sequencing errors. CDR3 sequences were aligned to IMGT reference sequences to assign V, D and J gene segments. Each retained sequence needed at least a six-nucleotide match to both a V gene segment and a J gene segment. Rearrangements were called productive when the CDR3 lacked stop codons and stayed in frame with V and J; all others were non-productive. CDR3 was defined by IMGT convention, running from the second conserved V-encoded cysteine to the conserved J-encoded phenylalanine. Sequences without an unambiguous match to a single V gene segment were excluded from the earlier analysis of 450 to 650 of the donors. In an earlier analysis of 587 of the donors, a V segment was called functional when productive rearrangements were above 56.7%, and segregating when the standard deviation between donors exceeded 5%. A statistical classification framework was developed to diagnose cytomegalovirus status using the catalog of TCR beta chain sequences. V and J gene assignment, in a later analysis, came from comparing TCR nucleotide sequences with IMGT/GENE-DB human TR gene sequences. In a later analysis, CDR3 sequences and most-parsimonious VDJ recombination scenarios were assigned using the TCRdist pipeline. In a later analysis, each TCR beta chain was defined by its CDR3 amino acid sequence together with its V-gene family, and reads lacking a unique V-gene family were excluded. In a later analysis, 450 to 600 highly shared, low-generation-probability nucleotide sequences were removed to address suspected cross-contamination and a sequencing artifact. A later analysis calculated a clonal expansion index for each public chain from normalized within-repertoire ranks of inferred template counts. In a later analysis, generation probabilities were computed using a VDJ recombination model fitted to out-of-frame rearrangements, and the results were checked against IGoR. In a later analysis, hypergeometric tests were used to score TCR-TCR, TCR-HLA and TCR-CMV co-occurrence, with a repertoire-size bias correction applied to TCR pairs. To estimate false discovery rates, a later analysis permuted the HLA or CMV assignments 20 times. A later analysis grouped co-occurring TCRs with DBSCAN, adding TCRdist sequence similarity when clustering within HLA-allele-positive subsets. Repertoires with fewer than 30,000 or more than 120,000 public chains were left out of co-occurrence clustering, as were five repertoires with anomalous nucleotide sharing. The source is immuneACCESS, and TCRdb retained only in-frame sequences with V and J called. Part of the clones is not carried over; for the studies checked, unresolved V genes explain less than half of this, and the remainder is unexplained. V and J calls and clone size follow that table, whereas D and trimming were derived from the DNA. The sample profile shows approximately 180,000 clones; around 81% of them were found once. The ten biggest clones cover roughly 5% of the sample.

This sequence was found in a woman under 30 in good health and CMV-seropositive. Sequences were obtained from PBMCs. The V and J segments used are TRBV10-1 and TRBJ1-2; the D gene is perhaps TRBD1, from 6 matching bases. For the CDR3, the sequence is CASSPTGNGYGYTF. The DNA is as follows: TGCGCCAGCAGTCCAACAGGGAACGGCTATGGCTACACCTTC.